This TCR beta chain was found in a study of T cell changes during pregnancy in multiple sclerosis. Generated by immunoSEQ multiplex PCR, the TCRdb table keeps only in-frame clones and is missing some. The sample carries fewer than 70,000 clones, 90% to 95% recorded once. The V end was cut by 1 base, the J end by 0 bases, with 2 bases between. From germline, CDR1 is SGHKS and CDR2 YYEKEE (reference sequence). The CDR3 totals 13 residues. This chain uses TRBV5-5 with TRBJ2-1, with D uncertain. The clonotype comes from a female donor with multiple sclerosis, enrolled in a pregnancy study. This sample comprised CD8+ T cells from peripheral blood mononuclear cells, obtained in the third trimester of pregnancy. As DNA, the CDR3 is TGTGCCAGCAGCTTGTACTCCTACAATGAGCAGTTCTTC. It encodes CASSLYSYNEQFF.